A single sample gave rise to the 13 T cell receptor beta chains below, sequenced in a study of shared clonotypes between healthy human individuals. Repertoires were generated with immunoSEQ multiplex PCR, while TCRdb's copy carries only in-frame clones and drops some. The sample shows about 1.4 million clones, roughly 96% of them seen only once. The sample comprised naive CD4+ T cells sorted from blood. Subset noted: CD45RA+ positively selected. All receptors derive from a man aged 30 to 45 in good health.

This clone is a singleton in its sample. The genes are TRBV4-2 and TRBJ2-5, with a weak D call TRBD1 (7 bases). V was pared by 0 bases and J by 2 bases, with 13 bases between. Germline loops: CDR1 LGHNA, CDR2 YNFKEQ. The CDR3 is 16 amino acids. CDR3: CASSQDPGGGQETQYF. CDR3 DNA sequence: TGTGCCAGCAGCCAAGACCCAGGGGGAGGTCAAGAGACCCAGTACTTC.

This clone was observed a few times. CDR3 loop: CASTNPAGTNTGELFF. Written as DNA, the CDR3 is TGCGCCAGCACTAACCCCGCGGGGACCAACACCGGGGAGCTGTTTTTT. The chain links TRBV5-1 to TRBJ2-2, with D possibly being TRBD2 (6 bases). Germline CDR1 is SGHRS and CDR2 is YFSETQ. The CDR3 length is 16 residues. Trimming removed 6 bases at V and 2 bases at J, with 17 bases between.

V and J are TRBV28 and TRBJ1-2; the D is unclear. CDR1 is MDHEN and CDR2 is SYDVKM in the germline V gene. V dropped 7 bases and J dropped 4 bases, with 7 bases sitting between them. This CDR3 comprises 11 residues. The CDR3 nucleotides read TGTGCCAGCACCGGGTTCTATGGCTACACCTTC. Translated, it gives CASTGFYGYTF.

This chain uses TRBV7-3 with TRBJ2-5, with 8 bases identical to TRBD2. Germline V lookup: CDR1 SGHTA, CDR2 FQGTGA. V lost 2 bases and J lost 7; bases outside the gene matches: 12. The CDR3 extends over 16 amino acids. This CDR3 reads CASSLGNPRAGGTQYF. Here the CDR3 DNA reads TGTGCCAGCAGCTTAGGAAACCCACGGGCGGGGGGGACCCAGTACTTC.

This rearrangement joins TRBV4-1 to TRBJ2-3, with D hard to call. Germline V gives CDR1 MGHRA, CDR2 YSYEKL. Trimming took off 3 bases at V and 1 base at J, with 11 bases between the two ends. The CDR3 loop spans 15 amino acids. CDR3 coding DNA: TGCGCCAGCAGCCATCCCCCGAAGGGCACAGATACGCAGTATTTT. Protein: CASSHPPKGTDTQYF.

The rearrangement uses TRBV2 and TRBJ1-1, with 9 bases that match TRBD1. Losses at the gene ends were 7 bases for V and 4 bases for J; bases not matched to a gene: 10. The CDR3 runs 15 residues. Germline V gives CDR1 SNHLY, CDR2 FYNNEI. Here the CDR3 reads CASKQETGGITEAFF. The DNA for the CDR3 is TGTGCCAGCAAACAAGAAACAGGGGGCATCACTGAAGCTTTCTTT. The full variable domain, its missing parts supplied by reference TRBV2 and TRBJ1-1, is EPEVTQTPSHQVTQMGQEVILRCVPISNHLYFYWYRQILGQKVEFLVSFYNNEISEKSEIFDDQFSVERPDGSNFTLKIRSTKLEDSAMYFCASKQETGGITEAFFGQGTRLTVV.

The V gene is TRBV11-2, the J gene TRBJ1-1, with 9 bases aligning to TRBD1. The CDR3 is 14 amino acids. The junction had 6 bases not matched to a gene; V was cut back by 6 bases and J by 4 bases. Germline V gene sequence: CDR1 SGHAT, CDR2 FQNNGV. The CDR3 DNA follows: TGTGCCAGCAGGGGAAACAGGGGGCGCACTGAAGCTTTCTTT. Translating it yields CASRGNRGRTEAFF.

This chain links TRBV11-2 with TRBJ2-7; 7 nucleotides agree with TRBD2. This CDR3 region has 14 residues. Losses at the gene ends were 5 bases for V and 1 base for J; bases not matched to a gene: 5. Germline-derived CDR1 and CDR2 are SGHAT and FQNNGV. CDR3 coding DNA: TGTGCCAGCAGCCAGGTGGGGGGGTCCTACGAGCAGTACTTC. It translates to CASSQVGGSYEQYF.

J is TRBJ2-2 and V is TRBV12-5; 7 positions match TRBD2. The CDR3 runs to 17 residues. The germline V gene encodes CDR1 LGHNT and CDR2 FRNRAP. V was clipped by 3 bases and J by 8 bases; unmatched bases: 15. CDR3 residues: CASGLGAVGREWGELFF. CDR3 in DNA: TGTGCTAGTGGTTTAGGAGCAGTGGGGCGGGAGTGGGGGGAGCTGTTTTTT. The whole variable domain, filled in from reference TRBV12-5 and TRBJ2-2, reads DARVTQTPRHKVTEMGQEVTMRCQPILGHNTVFWYRQTMMQGLELLAYFRNRAPLDDSGMPKDRFSAEMPDATLATLKIQPSEPRDSAVYFCASGLGAVGREWGELFFGEGSRLTVL.

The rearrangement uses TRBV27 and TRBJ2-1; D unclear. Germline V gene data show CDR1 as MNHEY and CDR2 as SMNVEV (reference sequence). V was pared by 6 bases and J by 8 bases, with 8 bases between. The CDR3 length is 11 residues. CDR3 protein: CASRRAYEQFF. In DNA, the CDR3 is TGTGCCAGCAGACGAGCGTATGAGCAGTTCTTC.

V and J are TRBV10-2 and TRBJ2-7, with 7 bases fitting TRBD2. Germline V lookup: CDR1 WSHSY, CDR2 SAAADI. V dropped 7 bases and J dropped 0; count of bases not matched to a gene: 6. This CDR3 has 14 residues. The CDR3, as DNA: TGCGCCAGCAAGGTTCTAGCGGACTCCTACGAGCAGTACTTC. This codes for CASKVLADSYEQYF.

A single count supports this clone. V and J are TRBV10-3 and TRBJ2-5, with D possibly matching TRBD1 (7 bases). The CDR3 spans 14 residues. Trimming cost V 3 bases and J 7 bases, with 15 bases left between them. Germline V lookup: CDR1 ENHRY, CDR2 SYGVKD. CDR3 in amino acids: CAISEQGMGGTQYF. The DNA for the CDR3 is TGTGCCATCAGTGAACAGGGGATGGGGGGGACCCAGTACTTC.

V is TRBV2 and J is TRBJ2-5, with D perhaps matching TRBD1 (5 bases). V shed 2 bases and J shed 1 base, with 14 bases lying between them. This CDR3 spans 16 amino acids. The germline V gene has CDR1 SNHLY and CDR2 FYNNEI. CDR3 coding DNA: TGTGCCAGCAGTGAAACAGGTTTAAACCTCCAAGAGACCCAGTACTTC. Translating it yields CASSETGLNLQETQYF.